The following is a T cell receptor beta chain sequence with its context. These data are taken from a study of OX40 agonist ivuxolimab in advanced cancers. Background on the study: The treatment was a fully human IgG2 OX40 agonist, ivuxolimab.

There are 16 residues in the CDR3. Germline V gives CDR1 ENHRY, CDR2 SYGVKD. Method: immunoSEQ multiplex PCR; TCRdb's copy keeps in-frame clones and lacks some. Of about 24,000 clones listed, 75% to 90% are singletons. The sample consisted of CD4+ or CD8+ T cells sorted from blood, taken in a trial of the OX40 agonist ivuxolimab. V gene TRBV10-3 combines with J gene TRBJ2-5; perhaps TRBD1 as D (6 bases). The DNA matches TRBJ2-7 better at its end, which makes the J call doubtful. This TCR came from an adult with an advanced solid tumor such as melanoma, head and neck, liver or kidney cancer. The CDR3 is CAISGTGNRDSYEQYF. The CDR3 DNA sequence: TGTGCCATCAGTGGGACCGGGAACAGGGACTCCTACGAGCAGTACTTC.